This TCR beta chain came from a study of blood T cell repertoires in COVID-19 (dated by TCRdb to 2019 to 2021). Some background on the complete study: The collaborator samples originated in the United States, Italy and Spain and spanned the acute and convalescent phases of COVID-19. The material from the prospective study consisted of cDNA or gDNA derived from T cells, B-cell-depleted T cells, or PBMCs. Subjects who had been exposed to COVID-19, were actively infected with it, or had recovered from it provided the deeply sampled blood TCRbeta repertoires that made up the dataset. The repertoires were released in a freely available public database intended as a resource for research on the immune response to SARS-CoV-2. Samples came from the ongoing ImmuneRACE study (first 160 participants) plus 1,254 subjects from 6 global collaborators. Nearly every sample came with metadata listing a de-identified subject ID, COVID-19 status, age in years and sex. HLA class I and class II types, where available, came from metadata supplied by the sample provider rather than from assay-based typing.

Whole blood was collected in K2EDTA tubes by collaborating institutions according to the institutions' own protocols. For TCRbeta analysis, collaborators shipped samples in one of three forms: frozen whole blood, isolated PBMCs, or DNA extracted from either of those sample types. Here is what the overall study found, with its caveats: How much clinical and demographic metadata was included differed by source and by participant, and the metadata was provided uncurated.

The trim is 4 bases for V and 4 bases for J, with a gap of 10 bases between the germline ends. The cysteine opens and the phenylalanine closes a CDR3 of 13 amino acids. The sequence is cut down to CDR3 DNA, 39 bases in frame from base 1. CDR1 and CDR2, looked up from the germline V gene, are LGHNA and YNFKEQ. The sample holds a few counts of this clone. No antigen is known for it. It has no much larger one-base neighbor in the sample; base qualities were not kept. TCRbeta CDR3 regions were amplified from genomic DNA by means of the immunoSEQ Assay, a bias-controlled multiplex PCR. Per the original workflow: The number of nucleated cells in each sample was estimated from the amplification of reference gene primers within the assay. To quantify the absolute abundance of each unique TCRbeta CDR3 rearrangement, sequence reads were collapsed and filtered. For each sample, productive Simpson clonality was calculated as the square root of Simpson's diversity index across productive rearrangements. The source is immuneACCESS, and TCRdb retained only in-frame sequences with V and J called. Part of the clones is not carried over; for the studies checked, unresolved V genes explain less than half of this, and the remainder is unexplained. The V and J calls and clone size come from that table; D and trimming were worked out from the DNA. The sample table holds about 160,000 clones, of which roughly 85% were seen once. The ten largest make up approximately 3% of the sample.

The chain uses TRBV4-2 and TRBJ1-1; TRBD1 is a weak D gene call, 5 bases matching. The sample taken for sequencing was peripheral blood. The sequence derives from a human donor with acute or convalescent COVID-19. The donor label of this sample is uncertain. The CDR3 sequence is CASSRGEATEAFF. The nucleotides read TGTGCCAGCAGCCGGGGGGAAGCCACTGAAGCTTTCTTT.